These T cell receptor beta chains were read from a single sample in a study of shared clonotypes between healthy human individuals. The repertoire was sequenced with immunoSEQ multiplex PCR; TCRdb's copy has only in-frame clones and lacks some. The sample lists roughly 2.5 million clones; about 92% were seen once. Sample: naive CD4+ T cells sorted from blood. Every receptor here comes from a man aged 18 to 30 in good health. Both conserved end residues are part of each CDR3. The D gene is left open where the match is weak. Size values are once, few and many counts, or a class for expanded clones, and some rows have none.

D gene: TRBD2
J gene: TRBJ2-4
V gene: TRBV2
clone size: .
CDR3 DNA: TGTGCCAGCAGTGATTACCTAGCGGGGGGATGGGCCAAAAACATTCAGTACTTC
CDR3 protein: CASSDYLAGGWAKNIQYF

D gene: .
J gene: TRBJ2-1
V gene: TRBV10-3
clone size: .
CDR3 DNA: TGTGCCATCAAAACTAGCTCTAGCTCCTACAATGAGCAGTTCTTC
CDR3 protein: CAIKTSSSSYNEQFF

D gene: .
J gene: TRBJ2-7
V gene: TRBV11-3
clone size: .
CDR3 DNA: TGTGCCAGCAGCTTAGCTCAAAGGACTAAGGTCTACGAGCAGTACTTC
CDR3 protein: CASSLAQRTKVYEQYF

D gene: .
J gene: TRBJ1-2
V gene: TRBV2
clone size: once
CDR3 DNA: TGTGCCGCTGGTGGGGGGTTCGATGGCTACACCTTC
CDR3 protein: CAAGGGFDGYTF

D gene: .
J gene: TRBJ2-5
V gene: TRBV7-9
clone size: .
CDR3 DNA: TGTGCCAGCAGCTTAGGACGGAGGTACCAAGAGACCCAGTACTTC
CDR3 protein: CASSLGRRYQETQYF

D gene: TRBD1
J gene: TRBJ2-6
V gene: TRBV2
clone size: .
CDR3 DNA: TGTGCCAGCGGTCCCAGGGGGCAATCTGGGGCCAACGTCCTGACTTTC
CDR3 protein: CASGPRGQSGANVLTF

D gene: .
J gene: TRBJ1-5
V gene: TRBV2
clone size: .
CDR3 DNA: TGTGCCAGCAGTGAGTTGCGAGCGACCTATAGCAATCAGCCCCAGCATTTT
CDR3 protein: CASSELRATYSNQPQHF

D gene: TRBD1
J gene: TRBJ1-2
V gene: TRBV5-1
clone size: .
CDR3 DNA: TGCGCCAGCAGCTTAGAGGGACAGGGTGTCGGCTACACCTTC
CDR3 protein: CASSLEGQGVGYTF

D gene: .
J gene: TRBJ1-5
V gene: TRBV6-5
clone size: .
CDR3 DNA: TGTGCCAGCAGCTTCGGACCGGGTAGCAATCAGCCCCAGCATTTT
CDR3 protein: CASSFGPGSNQPQHF

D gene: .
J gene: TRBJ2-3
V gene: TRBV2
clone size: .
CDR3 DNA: TGTGCCAGCAGTGAACTGGAAAGGATCGATACGCAGTATTTT
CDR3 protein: CASSELERIDTQYF

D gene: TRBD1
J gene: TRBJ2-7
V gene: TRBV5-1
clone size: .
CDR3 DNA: TGCGCCAGCAGCAGCCGGGACAGGGCGGACGAGCAGTACTTC
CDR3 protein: CASSSRDRADEQYF

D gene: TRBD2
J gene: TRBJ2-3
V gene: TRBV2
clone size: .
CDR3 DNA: TGTGCCAGCATACGAATTAGCGGGAGTCTCACAGATACGCAGTATTTT
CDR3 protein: CASIRISGSLTDTQYF

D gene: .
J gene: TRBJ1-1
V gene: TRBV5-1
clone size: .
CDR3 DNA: TGCGCCAGCAGCGTGTCAGGAACGGACACTGAAGCTTTCTTT
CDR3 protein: CASSVSGTDTEAFF

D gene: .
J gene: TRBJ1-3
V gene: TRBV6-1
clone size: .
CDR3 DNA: TGTGCCAGCAGTTTAAACATAGGCTCTGGAAACACCATATATTTT
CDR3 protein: CASSLNIGSGNTIYF

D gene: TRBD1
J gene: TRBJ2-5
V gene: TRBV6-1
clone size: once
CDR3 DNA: TGTGCCAGCAGTCCTACCGGGACAGGGGGGGAGACCCAGTACTTC
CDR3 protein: CASSPTGTGGETQYF

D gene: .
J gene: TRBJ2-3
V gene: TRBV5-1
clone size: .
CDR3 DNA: TGCGCCAGCAGCCTACCCGTGGGGGGGCCAGATACGCAGTATTTT
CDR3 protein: CASSLPVGGPDTQYF

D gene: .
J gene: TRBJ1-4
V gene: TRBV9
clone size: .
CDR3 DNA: TGTGCCAGCAGCCGAACCGGGGGCCTCAATAATGAAAAACTGTTTTTT
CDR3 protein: CASSRTGGLNNEKLFF

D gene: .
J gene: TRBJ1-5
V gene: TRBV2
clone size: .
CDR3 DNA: TGTGCCAGCAGTGAAGAGGGCAGCAGCAATCAGCCCCAGCATTTT
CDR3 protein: CASSEEGSSNQPQHF

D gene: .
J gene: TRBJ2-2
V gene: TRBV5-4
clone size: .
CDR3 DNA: TGTGCCAGCAGCTTAGGGGACACCGGGGAGCTGTTTTTT
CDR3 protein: CASSLGDTGELFF

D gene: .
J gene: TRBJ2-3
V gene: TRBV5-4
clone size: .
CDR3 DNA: TGTGCCAGCAGCTTCGGGGGTCCTAAAGCAGATACGCAGTATTTT
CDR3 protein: CASSFGGPKADTQYF

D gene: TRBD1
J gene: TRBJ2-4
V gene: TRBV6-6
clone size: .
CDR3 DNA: TGTGCCAGCAGTTCCCGGGACAGGAAAAACATTCAGTACTTC
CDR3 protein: CASSSRDRKNIQYF

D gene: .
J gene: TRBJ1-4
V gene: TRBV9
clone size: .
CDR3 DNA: TGTGCCAGCAGCGTAAGCACAGGTGCACTAGGTAGTGAAAAACTGTTTTTT
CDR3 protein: CASSVSTGALGSEKLFF

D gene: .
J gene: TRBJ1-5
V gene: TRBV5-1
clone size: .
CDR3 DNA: TGCGCCAGCAGCTTGGGGCCCGAGGGAAATCAGCCCCAGCATTTT
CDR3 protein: CASSLGPEGNQPQHF

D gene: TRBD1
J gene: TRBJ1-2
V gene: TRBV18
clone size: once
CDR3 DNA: TGTGCCAGCTCACCCGCGGACAGGCCCTATGGCTACACCTTC
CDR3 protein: CASSPADRPYGYTF

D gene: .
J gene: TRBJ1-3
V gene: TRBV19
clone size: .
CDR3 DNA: TGTGCCAGTAGCTGGGGGGGCGCCTCTGGAAACACCATATATTTT
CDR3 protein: CASSWGGASGNTIYF

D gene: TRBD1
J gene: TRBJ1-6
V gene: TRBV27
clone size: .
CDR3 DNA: TGTGCCAGCAGCCCGGGGGGACAGGGAGGAGTGAGGTCACCCCTCCACTTT
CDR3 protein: CASSPGGQGGVRSPLHF

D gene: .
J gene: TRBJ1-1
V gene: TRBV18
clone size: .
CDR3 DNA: TGTGCCAGCTCGGACCGGGGCCAAAACACTGAAGCTTTCTTT
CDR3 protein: CASSDRGQNTEAFF

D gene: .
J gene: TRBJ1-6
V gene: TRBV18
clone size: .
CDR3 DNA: TGTGCCAGCTCGCTATTCTCGCCCTCCAGGGGAGGGGATTTTAATTCACCCCTCCACTTT
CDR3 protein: CASSLFSPSRGGDFNSPLHF

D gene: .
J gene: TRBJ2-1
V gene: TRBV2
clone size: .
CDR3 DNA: TGTGCCAGCAGCCGCCGACGGGGGCAGGATGAGCAGTTCTTC
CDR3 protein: CASSRRRGQDEQFF

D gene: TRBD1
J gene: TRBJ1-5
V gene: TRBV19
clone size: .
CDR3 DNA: TGTGCCACCTCTATGGGACAGGGAGGTCAGCCCCAGCATTTT
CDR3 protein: CATSMGQGGQPQHF

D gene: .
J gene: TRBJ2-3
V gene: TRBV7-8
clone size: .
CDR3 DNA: TGTGCCAGCAGATCAATCTTAATCTTGCCGACACCCACTGGCAGCACAGATACGCAGTATTTT
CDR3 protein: CASRSILILPTPTGSTDTQYF

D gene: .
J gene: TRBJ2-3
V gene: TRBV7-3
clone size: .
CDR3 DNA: TGTGCCAGCGGTATAACAGATACGCAGTATTTT
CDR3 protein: CASGITDTQYF

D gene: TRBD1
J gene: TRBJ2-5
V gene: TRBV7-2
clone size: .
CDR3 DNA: TGTGCCAGCAGCTTATCGGCAGGGGGCCAAGAGACCCAGTACTTC
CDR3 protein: CASSLSAGGQETQYF

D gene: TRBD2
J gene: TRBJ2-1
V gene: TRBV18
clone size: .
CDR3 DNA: TGTGCCAGCTCACCAATAGAACTAGCGGGGGCCAATGAGCAGTTCTTC
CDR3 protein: CASSPIELAGANEQFF

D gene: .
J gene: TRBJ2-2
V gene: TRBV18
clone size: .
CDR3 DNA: TGTGCCAGCCTTGGGTCGGGGACGAACACCGGGGAGCTGTTTTTT
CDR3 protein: CASLGSGTNTGELFF

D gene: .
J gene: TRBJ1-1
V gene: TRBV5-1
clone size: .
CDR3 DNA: TGCGCCAGCAGCTTGGTAGGCCTCTCGCTTGAAGCTTTCTTT
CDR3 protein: CASSLVGLSLEAFF

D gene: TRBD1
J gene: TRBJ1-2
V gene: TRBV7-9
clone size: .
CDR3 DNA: TGTGCCAGCAGCTTAAATGCGAGGGGACAGGGGGGCTATGGCTACACCTTC
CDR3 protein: CASSLNARGQGGYGYTF

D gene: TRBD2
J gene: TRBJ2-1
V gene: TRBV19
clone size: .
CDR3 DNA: TGTGCCAGTAGTTTCCCTCCTTCGGGGGGGCGAGGTGAGCAGTTCTTC
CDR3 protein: CASSFPPSGGRGEQFF

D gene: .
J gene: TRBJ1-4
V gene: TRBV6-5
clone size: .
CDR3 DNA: TGTGCCAGCGGGCCCGGAGGGTCGTCGTTAGAAAAACTGTTTTTT
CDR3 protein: CASGPGGSSLEKLFF

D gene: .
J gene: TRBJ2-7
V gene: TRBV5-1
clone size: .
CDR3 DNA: TGCGCCAGCAGCTTGTGGAGGGGGACGCAATACGAGCAGTACTTC
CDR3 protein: CASSLWRGTQYEQYF

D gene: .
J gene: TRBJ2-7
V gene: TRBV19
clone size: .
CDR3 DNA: TGTGCCAGTAGCATTGCCCCCGGGCAGAACTACGAGCAGTACTTC
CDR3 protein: CASSIAPGQNYEQYF

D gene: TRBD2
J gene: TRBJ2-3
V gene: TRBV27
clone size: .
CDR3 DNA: TGTGCCAGCAGTTTACAGAGACTAGCGGGGGGCGGCACAGATACGCAGTATTTT
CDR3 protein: CASSLQRLAGGGTDTQYF

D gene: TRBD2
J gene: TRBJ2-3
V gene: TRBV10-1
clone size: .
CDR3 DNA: TGCGCCAGCAGTGAGTCGAAGGGACTAGCGGGAAGGGCAGATACGCAGTATTTT
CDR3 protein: CASSESKGLAGRADTQYF

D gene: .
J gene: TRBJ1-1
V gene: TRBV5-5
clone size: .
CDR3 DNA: TGTGCCAGCAGCCTCCTCGTATCGGGCACTGAAGCTTTCTTT
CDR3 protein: CASSLLVSGTEAFF

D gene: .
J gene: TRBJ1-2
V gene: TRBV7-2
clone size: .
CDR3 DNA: TGTGCCAGCAGCTTAGAGACAGGAGGCTATGGCTACACCTTC
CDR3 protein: CASSLETGGYGYTF

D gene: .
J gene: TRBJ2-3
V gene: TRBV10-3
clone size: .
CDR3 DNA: TGTGCCATCAAGGAGGGGCCCGGCACAGATACGCAGTATTTT
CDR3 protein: CAIKEGPGTDTQYF

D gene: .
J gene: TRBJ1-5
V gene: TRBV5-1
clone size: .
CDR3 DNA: TGCGCCAGCAGCTTGGAGGGGGATCGTGGACAGCCCCAGCATTTT
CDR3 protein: CASSLEGDRGQPQHF

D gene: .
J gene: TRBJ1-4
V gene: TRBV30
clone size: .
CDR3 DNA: TGTGCCGCCCCAGGGAGGGATGAAAAACTGTTTTTT
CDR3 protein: CAAPGRDEKLFF

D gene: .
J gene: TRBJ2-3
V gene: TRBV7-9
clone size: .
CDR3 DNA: TGTGCCAGCGCCGGGGAGTGGGATACGCAGTATTTT
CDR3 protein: CASAGEWDTQYF

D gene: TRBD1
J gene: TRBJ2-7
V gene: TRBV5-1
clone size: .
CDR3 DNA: TGCGCCAGCAGCCTCAAGGGGCCGACAGGGCTTAGCTCCTACGAGCAGTACTTC
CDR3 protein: CASSLKGPTGLSSYEQYF

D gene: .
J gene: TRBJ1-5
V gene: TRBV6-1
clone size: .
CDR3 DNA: TGTGCCAGCAGTGAATTGGGTGGAGATCAGCCCCAGCATTTT
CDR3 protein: CASSELGGDQPQHF

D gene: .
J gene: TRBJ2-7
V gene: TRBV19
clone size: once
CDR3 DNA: TGTGCCAGTAGTATAGGGGACCACTCCTACGAGCAGTACTTC
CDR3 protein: CASSIGDHSYEQYF